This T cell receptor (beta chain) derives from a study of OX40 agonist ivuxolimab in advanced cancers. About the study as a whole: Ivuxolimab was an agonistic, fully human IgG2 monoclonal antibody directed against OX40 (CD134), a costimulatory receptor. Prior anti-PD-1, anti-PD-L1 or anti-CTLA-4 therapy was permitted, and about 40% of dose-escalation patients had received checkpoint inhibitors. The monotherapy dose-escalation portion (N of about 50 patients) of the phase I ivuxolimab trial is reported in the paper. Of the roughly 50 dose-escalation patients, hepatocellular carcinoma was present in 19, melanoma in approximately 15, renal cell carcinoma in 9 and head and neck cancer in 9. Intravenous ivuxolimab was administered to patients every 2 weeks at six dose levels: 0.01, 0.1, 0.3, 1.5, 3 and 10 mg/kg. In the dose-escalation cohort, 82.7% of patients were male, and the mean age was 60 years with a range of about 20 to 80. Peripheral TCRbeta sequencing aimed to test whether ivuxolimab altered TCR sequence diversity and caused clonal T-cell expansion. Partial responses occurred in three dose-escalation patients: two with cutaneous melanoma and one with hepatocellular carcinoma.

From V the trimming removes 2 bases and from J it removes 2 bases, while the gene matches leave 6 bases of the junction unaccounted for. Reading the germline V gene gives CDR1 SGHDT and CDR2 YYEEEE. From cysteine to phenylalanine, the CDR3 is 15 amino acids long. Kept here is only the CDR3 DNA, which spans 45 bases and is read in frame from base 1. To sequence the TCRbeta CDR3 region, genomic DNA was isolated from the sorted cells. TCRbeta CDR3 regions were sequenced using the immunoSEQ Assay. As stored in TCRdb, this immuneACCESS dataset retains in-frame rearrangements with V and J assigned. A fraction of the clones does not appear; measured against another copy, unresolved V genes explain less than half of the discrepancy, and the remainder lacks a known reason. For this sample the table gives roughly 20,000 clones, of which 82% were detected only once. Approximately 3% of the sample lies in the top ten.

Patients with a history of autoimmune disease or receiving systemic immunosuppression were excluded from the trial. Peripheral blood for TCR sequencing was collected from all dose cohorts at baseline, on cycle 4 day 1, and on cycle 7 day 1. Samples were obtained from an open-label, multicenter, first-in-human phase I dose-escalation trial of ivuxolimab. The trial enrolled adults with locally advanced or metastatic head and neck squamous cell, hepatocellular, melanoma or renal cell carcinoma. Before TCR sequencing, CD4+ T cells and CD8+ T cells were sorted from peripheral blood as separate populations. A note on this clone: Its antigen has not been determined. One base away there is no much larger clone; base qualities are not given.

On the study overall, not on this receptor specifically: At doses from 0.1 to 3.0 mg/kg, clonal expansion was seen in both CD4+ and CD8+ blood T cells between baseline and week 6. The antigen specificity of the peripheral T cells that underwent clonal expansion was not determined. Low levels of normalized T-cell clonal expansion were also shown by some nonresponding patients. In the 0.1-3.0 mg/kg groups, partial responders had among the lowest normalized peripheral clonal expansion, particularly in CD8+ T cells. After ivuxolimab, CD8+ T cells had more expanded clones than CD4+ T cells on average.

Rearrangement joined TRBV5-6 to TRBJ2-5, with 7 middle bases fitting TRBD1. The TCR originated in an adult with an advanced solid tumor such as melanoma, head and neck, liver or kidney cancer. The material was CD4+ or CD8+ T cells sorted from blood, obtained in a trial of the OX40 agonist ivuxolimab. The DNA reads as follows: TGTGCCAGCAGCTTAAACAGGGGCCCACAAGAGACCCAGTACTTC. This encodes CASSLNRGPQETQYF.